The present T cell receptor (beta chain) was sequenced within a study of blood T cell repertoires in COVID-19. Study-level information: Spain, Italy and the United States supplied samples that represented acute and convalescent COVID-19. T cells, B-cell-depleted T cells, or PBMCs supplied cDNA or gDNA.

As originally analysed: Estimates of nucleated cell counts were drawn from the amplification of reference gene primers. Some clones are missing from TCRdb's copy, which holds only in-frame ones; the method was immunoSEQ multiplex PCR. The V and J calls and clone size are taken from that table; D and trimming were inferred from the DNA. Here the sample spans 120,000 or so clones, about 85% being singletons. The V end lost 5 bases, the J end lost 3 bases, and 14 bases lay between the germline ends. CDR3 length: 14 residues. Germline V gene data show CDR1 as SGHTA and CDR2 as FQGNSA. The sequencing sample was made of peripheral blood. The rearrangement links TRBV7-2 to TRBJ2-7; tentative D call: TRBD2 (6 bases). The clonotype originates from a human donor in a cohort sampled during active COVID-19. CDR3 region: CASSETSSGYEQYF. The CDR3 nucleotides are TGTGCCAGCAGCGAGACTAGTTCGGGCTACGAGCAGTACTTC.